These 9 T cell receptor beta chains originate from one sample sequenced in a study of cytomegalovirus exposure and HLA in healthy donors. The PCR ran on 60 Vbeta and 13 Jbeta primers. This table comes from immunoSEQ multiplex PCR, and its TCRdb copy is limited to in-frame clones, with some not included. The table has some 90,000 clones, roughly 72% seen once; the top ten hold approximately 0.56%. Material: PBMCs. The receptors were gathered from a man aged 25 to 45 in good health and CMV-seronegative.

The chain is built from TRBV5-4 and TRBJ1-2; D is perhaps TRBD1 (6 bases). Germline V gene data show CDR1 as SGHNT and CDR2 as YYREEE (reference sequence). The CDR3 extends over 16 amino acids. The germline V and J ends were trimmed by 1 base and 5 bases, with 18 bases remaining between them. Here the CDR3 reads CASSLKMSTGPYGYTF. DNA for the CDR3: TGTGCCAGCAGCTTGAAGATGTCGACAGGCCCTTATGGCTACACCTTC.

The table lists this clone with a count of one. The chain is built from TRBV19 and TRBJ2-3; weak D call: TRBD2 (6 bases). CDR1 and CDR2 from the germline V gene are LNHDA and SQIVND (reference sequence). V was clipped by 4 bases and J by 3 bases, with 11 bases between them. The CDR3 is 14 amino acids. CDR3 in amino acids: CASSNPGGTDTQYF. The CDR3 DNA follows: TGTGCCAGTAGTAACCCCGGGGGAACAGATACGCAGTATTTT.

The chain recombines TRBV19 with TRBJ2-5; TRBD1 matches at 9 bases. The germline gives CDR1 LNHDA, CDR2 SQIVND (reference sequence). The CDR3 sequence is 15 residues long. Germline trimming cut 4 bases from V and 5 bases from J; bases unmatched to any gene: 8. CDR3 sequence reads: CASSTYRGLEETQYF. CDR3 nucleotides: TGTGCCAGTAGTACTTACAGGGGGCTGGAGGAGACCCAGTACTTC.

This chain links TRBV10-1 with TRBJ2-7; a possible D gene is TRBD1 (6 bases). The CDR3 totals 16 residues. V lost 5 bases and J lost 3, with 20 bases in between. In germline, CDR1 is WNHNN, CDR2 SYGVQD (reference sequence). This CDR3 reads CASSPTGHLIDYEQYV. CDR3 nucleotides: TGCGCCAGCAGTCCGACAGGCCACTTAATTGACTACGAGCAGTACGTC.

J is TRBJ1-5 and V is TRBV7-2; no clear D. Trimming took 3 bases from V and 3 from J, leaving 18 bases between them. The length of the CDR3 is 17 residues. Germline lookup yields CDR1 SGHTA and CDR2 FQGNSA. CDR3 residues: CASSFARPLTDNQPQHF. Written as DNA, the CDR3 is TGTGCCAGCAGCTTCGCACGACCCTTGACTGACAATCAGCCCCAGCATTTT. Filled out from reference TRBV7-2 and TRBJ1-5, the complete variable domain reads GAGVSQSPSNKVTEKGKDVELRCDPISGHTALYWYRQSLGQGLEFLIYFQGNSAPDKSGLPSDRFSAERTGGSVSTLTIQRTQQEDSAVYLCASSFARPLTDNQPQHFGDGTRLSIL.

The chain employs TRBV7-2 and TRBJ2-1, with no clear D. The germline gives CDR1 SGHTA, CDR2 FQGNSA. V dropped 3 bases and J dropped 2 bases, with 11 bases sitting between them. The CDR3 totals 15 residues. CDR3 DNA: TGTGCCAGCAGCTTTAGTGATCTACCCTACAATGAGCAGTTCTTC. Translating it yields CASSFSDLPYNEQFF.

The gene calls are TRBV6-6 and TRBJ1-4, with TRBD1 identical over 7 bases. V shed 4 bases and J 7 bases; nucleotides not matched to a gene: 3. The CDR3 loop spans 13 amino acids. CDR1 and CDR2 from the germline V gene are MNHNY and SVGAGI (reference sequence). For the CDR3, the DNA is TGTGCCAGCAGTTCAGGGGGTAGTGAAAAACTGTTTTTT. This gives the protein CASSSGGSEKLFF.

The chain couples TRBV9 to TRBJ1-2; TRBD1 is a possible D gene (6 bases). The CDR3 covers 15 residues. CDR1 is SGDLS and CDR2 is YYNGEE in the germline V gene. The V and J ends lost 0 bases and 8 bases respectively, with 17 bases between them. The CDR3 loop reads CASSVEIGTRNGYTF. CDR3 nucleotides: TGTGCCAGCAGCGTAGAGATAGGGACACGAAACGGCTACACCTTC.

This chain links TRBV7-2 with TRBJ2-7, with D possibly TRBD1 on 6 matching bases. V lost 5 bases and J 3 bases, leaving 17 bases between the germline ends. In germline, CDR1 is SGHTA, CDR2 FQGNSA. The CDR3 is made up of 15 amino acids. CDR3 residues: CASSPDSLRYYEQYF. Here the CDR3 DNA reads TGTGCCAGCAGCCCGGACAGCCTTCGGTACTACGAGCAGTACTTC.